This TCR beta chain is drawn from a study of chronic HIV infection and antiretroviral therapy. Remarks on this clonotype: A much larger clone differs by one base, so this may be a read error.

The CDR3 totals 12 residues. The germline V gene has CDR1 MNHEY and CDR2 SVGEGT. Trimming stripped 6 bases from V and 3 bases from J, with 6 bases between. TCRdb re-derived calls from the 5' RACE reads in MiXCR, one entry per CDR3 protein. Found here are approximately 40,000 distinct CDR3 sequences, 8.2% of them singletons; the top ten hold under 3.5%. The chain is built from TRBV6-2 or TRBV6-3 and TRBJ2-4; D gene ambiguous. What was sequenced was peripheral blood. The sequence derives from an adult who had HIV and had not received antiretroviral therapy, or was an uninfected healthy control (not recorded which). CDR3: CASRGDKNIQYF. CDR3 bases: TGTGCCAGCAGGGGTGACAAAAACATTCAGTACTTC.